Here is one T cell receptor beta chain with its context. The ends lost 6 bases at V and 3 bases at J; junction bases unmatched: 4. This CDR3 comprises 15 residues. Per the germline V gene, CDR1 is MDHEN and CDR2 is SYDVKM. Original analysis: Amplification with reference gene primers provided the estimates of nucleated cell counts. Only in-frame clones appear in the TCRdb table, and some are missing; sequencing was by immunoSEQ multiplex PCR. The V and J calls and clone size were taken over from that table, and D and trimming were inferred from the DNA. The profile shows about 110,000 clones, over 80% of them singletons. The sample originates from a study of blood T cell repertoires in COVID-19. Background on the study: Sites across the United States, Italy and Spain contributed samples from acute and convalescent COVID-19.

This TCR came from a human donor in a cohort sampled during active COVID-19. The gene calls are TRBV28 and TRBJ2-2; TRBD2 agrees at 10 bases. Sequenced sample: peripheral blood. The CDR3 bases are TGTGCCAGCAGAAGCGGGAGGGTACACACCGGGGAGCTGTTTTTT. Amino acids: CASRSGRVHTGELFF.